Following are 14 T cell receptor beta chains from one sample sequenced in a study of human T cells and chemical hapten exposure. The time point was: patch test 1, 2 weeks after DPC sensitization. The sample's treatment: therapeutic diphenylcyclopropenone sensitization with weekly scalp DPC. In TCRdb, the RACE reads were re-called with MiXCR into one record per CDR3 protein. The sample carries about 380,000 distinct CDR3 sequences, about 4.8% recorded once. The material sequenced was whole blood, taken in connection with sensitization to the hapten diphenylcyclopropenone (DPC). The receptors were sampled from a woman aged 45-60 years with alopecia areata. Some clones in this sample may be carry-over from other donors' samples.

Ten or more counts support this clonotype. The V call is TRBV13, the J call TRBJ1-3; D is ambiguous. Trimming removed 3 bases at V and 3 bases at J, with 9 bases between. Germline V lookup: CDR1 PRHDT, CDR2 FYEKMQ (reference sequence). The CDR3 runs to 14 residues. CDR3 DNA sequence: TGTGCCAGCAGCTTTCCGGCAGATGGAAACACCATATATTTT. Translation gives CASSFPADGNTIYF.

This clonotype occurred many times. The chain recombines TRBV2 with TRBJ1-1; D might be TRBD1 (5 bases). V shed 8 bases and J shed 0 bases, with 10 bases lying between them. The CDR3 sequence is 13 residues long. The germline V gene has CDR1 SNHLY and CDR2 FYNNEI. The CDR3 here is CASHYRMNTEAFF. The CDR3, as DNA: TGTGCCAGCCATTACAGGATGAACACTGAAGCTTTCTTT. The full variable domain, in which reference TRBV2 and TRBJ1-1 provide the parts outside the CDR3, is EPEVTQTPSHQVTQMGQEVILRCVPISNHLYFYWYRQILGQKVEFLVSFYNNEISEKSEIFDDQFSVERPDGSNFTLKIRSTKLEDSAMYFCASHYRMNTEAFFGQGTRLTVV.

This clonotype was seen at least ten times. The chain links TRBV6-5 to TRBJ2-2; 8 nucleotides match TRBD1. Germline values: CDR1 MNHEY, CDR2 SVGAGI. This CDR3 is 16 amino acids long. Germline trimming cut 0 bases from V and 6 bases from J; bases unmatched to any gene: 6. CDR3 sequence (DNA): TGTGCCAGCAGTTACTCGTTCCAGGGGGCGGCCGGGGAGCTGTTTTTT. This codes for CASSYSFQGAAGELFF.

V gene TRBV3-1 combines with J gene TRBJ2-5; tentative D call: TRBD1 (6 bases). Germline CDR1 LGHDT, CDR2 YNNKEL (reference sequence). The CDR3 runs to 15 residues. V was shortened by 4 bases and J by 3 bases, with 15 bases between the two germline ends. CDR3 residues: CASSRRQAYKETQYF. The DNA of the CDR3 is TGTGCCAGCAGCCGCAGACAGGCGTACAAAGAGACCCAGTACTTC.

This clonotype has at least ten counts. The gene calls are TRBV4-2 and TRBJ1-5; D gene uncertain. V lost 0 bases and J 2 bases, leaving 14 bases between the germline ends. The CDR3 runs to 17 residues. Germline CDR1 reads LGHNA; CDR2 reads YNFKEQ. The DNA for the CDR3 is TGTGCCAGCAGCCAAGAAAAGGCCGATCAGGGCAATCAGCCCCAGCATTTT. It encodes CASSQEKADQGNQPQHF.

Only a few counts were recorded for this clonotype. The chain joins TRBV6-2 or TRBV6-3 to TRBJ2-4; no clear D. Germline CDR1 reads MNHEY; CDR2 reads SVGEGT. The CDR3 totals 14 residues. Trimming pared 5 bases from V and 7 bases from J, leaving 15 bases between. In nucleotides, the CDR3 is TGTGCCAGCAGTCCCCAAGCAAGTAGGAACATTCAGTACTTC. Its translation is CASSPQASRNIQYF.

This sequence joins TRBV4-3 and TRBJ2-1, with 10 bases aligning to TRBD1. V was pared by 5 bases and J by 1 base, with 8 bases of the junction left unmatched. Germline CDR1 and CDR2: LGHNA and YSLEER. The CDR3 is made up of 17 amino acids. The CDR3 nucleotides are TGCGCCAGCAGCGTCGGGACAGGGGAAGGGTCCTACAATGAGCAGTTCTTC. Protein: CASSVGTGEGSYNEQFF.

This chain joins TRBV2 and TRBJ2-1; weak D call: TRBD1 (5 bases). CDR3 length: 15 residues. Germline assignment: CDR1 SNHLY and CDR2 FYNNEI. V was shortened by 3 bases and J by 4 bases, with 13 bases between the two germline ends. The CDR3 DNA is TGTGCCAGCAGTGAGGGGCAGGGTGGGTACAATGAGCAGTTCTTC. It is translated as CASSEGQGGYNEQFF.

The gene calls are TRBV11-2 and TRBJ2-3, with 13 bases aligning to TRBD2. Germline loops: CDR1 SGHAT, CDR2 FQNNGV. V was clipped by 5 bases and J by 0 bases; unmatched bases: 8. The length of the CDR3 is 18 residues. The CDR3 sequence: CASSAHLTSGRSTDTQYF. The DNA of the CDR3 is TGTGCCAGCAGCGCTCACCTGACTAGCGGGAGGAGCACAGATACGCAGTATTTT.

Ten or more counts support this clonotype. This rearrangement joins TRBV27 to TRBJ1-2; TRBD1 might be the D (5 bases). The germline gives CDR1 MNHEY, CDR2 SMNVEV (reference sequence). The CDR3 spans 13 residues. Trimming cost V 7 bases and J 4 bases, with 13 bases left between them. DNA of the CDR3: TGTGCCAGCAACGGGGGACCTAGCTATGGCTACACCTTC. This encodes CASNGGPSYGYTF.

Worth noting for this clonotype: Just one base apart from a much larger clone, this may be a read error. CDR3 sequence reads: CASSYSISPITDMQYF. In DNA form, the CDR3 reads TGTGCCAGCAGTTACTCGATATCACCCATCACAGATATGCAGTATTTT. The V gene is TRBV6-6, the J gene TRBJ2-3, with D hard to call. The germline V gene encodes CDR1 MNHNY and CDR2 SVGAGI (reference sequence). The CDR3 has 16 residues.

This clonotype was observed a handful of times. This chain links TRBV28 with TRBJ2-7; 8 bases match TRBD2. V trimming: 0 bases; J trimming: 4 bases; junction bases outside the gene matches: 5. The CDR3 extends over 15 amino acids. Germline-derived CDR1 and CDR2 are MDHEN and SYDVKM. The CDR3 protein is CASSLWAGGGYEQYF. The CDR3 DNA reads as TGTGCCAGCAGTTTATGGGCGGGAGGCGGATACGAGCAGTACTTC.

On this clonotype itself: The germline gene is not matched at one end of the junction; a read error may be the cause. The genes are TRBV11-3 and TRBJ2-5; perhaps TRBD2 as D (7 bases). There are 13 residues in the CDR3. Germline CDR1 SGHNT, CDR2 YENEEA. CDR3 sequence (DNA): TGTGCCAGCAGCTTGGCGGGGGCGGAGACCCTGTACTTC. Its protein product is CASSLAGAETLYF.

This clonotype appeared many times. The chain recombines TRBV20-1 with TRBJ2-3; D may be TRBD2 (6 bases). The CDR3 has 15 amino acids. V lost 5 bases and J 0 bases, leaving 15 bases between the germline ends. In germline, CDR1 is DFQATT, CDR2 SNEGSKA (reference sequence). CDR3 nucleotide sequence: TGCAGTGCTTTCCTGGGGGGAGTGAGCACAGATACGCAGTATTTT. Protein product: CSAFLGGVSTDTQYF.